This TCR beta chain was captured in a study of T cell responses to AZD1222 COVID-19 vaccine (dated by TCRdb to 2020 to 2022). About the investigation overall: AZD1222 recipients with second doses at about 4 weeks or about 12 weeks were pooled, because spike-specific TCR depth and breadth did not differ between schedules. TCR sequencing was performed for 230 to 250 trial participants, of whom about 200 were given two doses of AZD1222 and around 25 were given two doses of MenACWY control vaccine. Trial participants were enrolled by age into subgroups of 18-55, 56-69 and 70-plus years, and around 150, 28 and 57 TCR-sequenced participants, respectively, were included in these subgroups. General findings and caveats noted by the study authors: In the small 56-69-year group, the increase in depth fell short of significance, most likely because of low power. Nearly half of unique spike-specific TCRs reportedly recognized epitopes outside regions mutated in the B.1.351 and B.1.1.7 variants. Because no day 14 peak-response samples were available, the repertoires could be characterized only after the peak T cell response. Conclusions about previously exposed vaccinees are limited because only 6 or 7 AZD1222 recipients were SARS-CoV-2 seropositive at baseline. Vaccine-associated CD4 TCRs spanned the whole spike protein, with dominant responses in regions 160-218 and 743-854. Participants were mostly white British, with more females than males. The authors suggested clonal diversity may have been underestimated. A significant rise in spike-specific TCR breadth and depth was observed after two AZD1222 doses relative to day 0 and relative to MenACWY recipients.

V loses 3 bases at its end and J loses 0 bases; junction bases beyond the gene matches: 5. Including cysteine and phenylalanine, the CDR3 has 16 amino acids. Just the 48-base CDR3 DNA is kept, in frame starting at base 1. CDR1 MNHEY and CDR2 SMNVEV were looked up in the germline V gene (reference sequence). A remark on this clone: Its antigen is unknown. Per-nucleotide qualities are absent, and no much larger clonotype sits a single base away.

The CDR3 regions of human TCRbeta chains were analyzed by immunosequencing. The study's processing was this. Repertoire TCRs were matched against a reference library of SARS-CoV-2-specific TCRs generated with the MIRA antigen-specificity platform. Breadth meant the fraction of unique TCRs that were SARS-CoV-2-associated, whereas depth meant the fraction of total T cells that were SARS-CoV-2-associated. Using the MIRA data, each spike-specific TCR was assigned both to the spike region to which the TCR was reactive and to a CD4 or CD8 class. Log10-transformed breadth and depth values were compared by one-way ANOVA with Sidak's multiple comparisons tests. Imported from immuneACCESS, the table was reduced by TCRdb to in-frame sequences with V and J called. These copies leave out some clones; in studies compared against another copy, an unresolved V gene accounts for under half, and the cause of the remainder is not known. Clonal size and the V and J genes are those of that table, whereas D and trimming came from the DNA. This sample comprises 150,000 to 200,000 clones, approximately 95% of them detected only once. About 3.9% of the sample lies in the top ten.

What this sample's time point label stands for: baseline before first vaccination. Vaccinee samples were obtained from the UK trials COV001 and COV002, which included a single-blind randomized controlled phase 2/3 trial of AZD1222 (ChAdOx1 nCoV-19) in healthy adults. For TCRbeta chain sequencing, PBMC samples were collected from trial participants at day 0 and at day 28 after the second dose. Material: peripheral blood, obtained on day 0 of AZD1222 vaccination. The receptor was derived from an adult in good health. Recombination connected TRBV27 to TRBJ1-5, and 7 junctional nucleotides match TRBD1. CDR3 region: CASSFTGTASNQPQHF. The DNA is as follows: TGTGCCAGCAGTTTCACCGGGACAGCTAGCAATCAGCCCCAGCATTTT.